Presented here are 18 T cell receptor beta chains from one specimen sequenced in a study of beta chain features in type 1 diabetes. What was sequenced were expressed TCRB transcripts, since all of the isolated RNA had been reverse transcribed. TCRdb keeps only in-frame clones here, not all; method: immunoSEQ multiplex PCR. The repertoire holds about 140,000 clones, less than 10% seen once, with 0.5% to 0.65% in the top ten. Specimen: central memory CD4+ T cells from blood. Receptor source: a woman aged 35 to 49 in good health.

This chain joins TRBV5-1 and TRBJ2-5; D is possibly TRBD2 (6 bases). V dropped 7 bases and J dropped 6 bases, with 19 bases sitting between them. The CDR3 has 14 amino acids. The V gene's germline CDR1 is SGHRS and CDR2 YFSETQ. The CDR3 sequence: CASSPGVPPKTQYF. The CDR3 nucleotides read TGCGCCAGCTCCCCGGGGGTACCCCCCAAGACCCAGTACTTC.

This clone was seen more than once but under ten times. CDR3 amino acids: CACIPYGTGPYGYTF. CDR3 nucleotides: TGTGCCTGCATCCCCTACGGGACAGGGCCGTATGGCTACACCTTC. The gene calls are TRBV6-1 and TRBJ1-2; 9 nucleotides line up with TRBD1. Trimming took 11 bases from V and 5 from J; bases not matched to a gene: 15. Looked up from germline, CDR1 is MNHNS and CDR2 is SASEGT. CDR3 length: 15 amino acids.

This clone came up a few times. The chain carries TRBV19 and TRBJ1-2; 9 positions agree with TRBD1. V shed 10 bases and J 4 bases; nucleotides not matched to a gene: 13. This CDR3 has 15 residues. Germline V gene sequence: CDR1 LNHDA, CDR2 SQIVND (reference sequence). The CDR3 DNA reads TGTGCCACTCAAGGGGACAGGGATATTGTCTATGGCTACACCTTC. It yields the protein CATQGDRDIVYGYTF. Full variable domain (outside the CDR3, taken from reference TRBV19 and TRBJ1-2): DGGITQSPKYLFRKEGQNVTLSCEQNLNHDAMYWYRQDPGQGLRLIYYSQIVNDFQKGDIAEGYSVSREKKESFPLTVTSAQKNPTAFYLCATQGDRDIVYGYTFGSGTRLTVV.

The V call is TRBV19, the J call TRBJ2-7; TRBD1 aligns across 8 bases. Germline V CDR1 and CDR2: LNHDA, SQIVND (reference sequence). This CDR3 has 15 amino acids. Losses at the gene ends were 7 bases for V and 5 bases for J; bases not matched to a gene: 13. In DNA, the CDR3 is TGTGCCAGTAACCCTACAGGGACAGGTATGAACGAGCAGTACTTC. Amino acid sequence: CASNPTGTGMNEQYF.

In its sample, this clone was seen a few times. The V call is TRBV19, the J call TRBJ2-5, with 11 bases matching TRBD2. Germline V gene data show CDR1 as LNHDA and CDR2 as SQIVND (reference sequence). Trimming cost V 6 bases and J 5 bases; bases outside gene matches: 5. This CDR3 spans 14 amino acids. The CDR3 coding sequence is TGTGCCAGTAGCCTTAGCGGGGGGGCGGAGACCCAGTACTTC. It specifies CASSLSGGAETQYF.

This clone was found a few times. The chain links TRBV5-1 to TRBJ1-2, with D hard to call. This CDR3 has 14 residues. V was pared by 0 bases and J by 4 bases, with 10 bases between. Germline loops: CDR1 SGHRS, CDR2 YFSETQ. CDR3 residues: CASSLGTVTYGYTF. In DNA form, the CDR3 reads TGCGCCAGCAGCTTGGGGACTGTGACCTATGGCTACACCTTC.

This clone came up a few times. V and J are TRBV7-2 and TRBJ2-4, with D possibly matching TRBD2 (7 bases). The CDR3 length is 15 residues. V gave up 3 bases and J gave up 9 bases, with 18 bases separating them. Germline V gene lookup returns CDR1 SGHTA and CDR2 FQGNSA. This CDR3 reads CASSFSGGGGGIQYF. The CDR3, as DNA: TGTGCCAGCAGCTTCTCGGGGGGAGGGGGAGGCATTCAGTACTTC.

This sequence joins TRBV10-3 and TRBJ2-1, with D possibly being TRBD2 (6 bases). CDR1 and CDR2 (germline): ENHRY, SYGVKD. The V end lost 9 bases, the J end lost 5 bases, and 17 bases lay between the germline ends. This CDR3 region has 14 residues. The CDR3 bases are TGTGCCATTAAAACTGGGACTGGAGACAATGAGCAGTTCTTC. Translating it yields CAIKTGTGDNEQFF.

V and J are TRBV4-3 and TRBJ1-2, with D possibly being TRBD1 (5 bases). The V gene's germline CDR1 is LGHNA and CDR2 YSLEER. The CDR3 runs to 14 residues. Trimming shortened V by 0 bases and J by 4 bases, and 9 bases separated the two germline ends. The CDR3 nucleotides read TGCGCCAGCAGCCAAGAATGGGGGGGCTATGGCTACACCTTC. Its protein is CASSQEWGGYGYTF.

V is TRBV7-2 and J is TRBJ2-1; no definite D call. The length of the CDR3 is 15 residues. Germline V gives CDR1 SGHTA, CDR2 FQGNSA. Trimming stripped 5 bases from V and 0 bases from J, with 11 bases between. The CDR3 loop is CASSLGFSSYNEQFF. The CDR3 DNA reads as TGTGCCAGCAGCCTAGGTTTTAGCTCCTACAATGAGCAGTTCTTC.

This clone showed up just a few times. The chain is built from TRBV2 and TRBJ1-4, with a tentative D call TRBD1 (5 bases). Trimming left V 8 bases short and J 10 bases short, with 17 bases between. CDR1 is SNHLY and CDR2 is FYNNEI in the germline V gene. The CDR3 has 13 amino acids. CDR3 protein: CASASGTGGKLFF. In nucleotides, the CDR3 is TGTGCCAGCGCTAGTGGCACCGGGGGAAAACTGTTTTTT. The variable domain in full, completed from reference TRBV2 and TRBJ1-4, reads EPEVTQTPSHQVTQMGQEVILRCVPISNHLYFYWYRQILGQKVEFLVSFYNNEISEKSEIFDDQFSVERPDGSNFTLKIRSTKLEDSAMYFCASASGTGGKLFFGSGTQLSVL.

The gene calls are TRBV2 and TRBJ2-5, with D maybe TRBD1 (5 bases). The V gene lost 3 bases and the J gene lost 1 base, with 6 bases spanning the gap. CDR1 and CDR2 from the germline V gene are SNHLY and FYNNEI. The CDR3 covers 13 residues. CDR3 protein: CASSEDTQETQYF. The CDR3 DNA sequence: TGTGCCAGCAGTGAGGACACCCAAGAGACCCAGTACTTC. The whole variable domain, filled in from reference TRBV2 and TRBJ2-5, reads EPEVTQTPSHQVTQMGQEVILRCVPISNHLYFYWYRQILGQKVEFLVSFYNNEISEKSEIFDDQFSVERPDGSNFTLKIRSTKLEDSAMYFCASSEDTQETQYFGPGTRLLVL.

This clone was counted only a few times. Compared with germline, one end of the junction differs, possibly owing to a read error. This chain joins TRBV7-7 and TRBJ2-2; 10 bases line up with TRBD2. This CDR3 is 15 amino acids long. The germline V gene has CDR1 SSHAT and CDR2 FNYEAQ (reference sequence). In DNA, the CDR3 is TGTGCTAGCAGCTTATTAGCGGGGGGCACCGGGGAGCTGTTTTTT. Translated, it gives CASSLLAGGTGELFF.

In DNA, the CDR3 is TGTGCCAGCAGCTCCCAATCAGACACAGATACGCAGTATTTT. It codes for CASSSQSDTDTQYF. This chain links TRBV7-2 with TRBJ2-3; no clear D. Between the trimmed V and J ends, which lost 4 bases and 2 bases, there was a span of 10 bases. Germline loops: CDR1 SGHTA, CDR2 FQGNSA. The CDR3 length is 14 residues.

V usage is TRBV7-9 and J usage is TRBJ2-3; unclear D gene. This CDR3 spans 13 amino acids. Germline V gives CDR1 SEHNR, CDR2 FQNEAQ (reference sequence). V was pared by 7 bases and J by 3 bases, with 11 bases between. CDR3 in amino acids: CASNLLGTDTQYF. CDR3 bases: TGTGCCAGCAACCTTCTCGGGACAGATACGCAGTATTTT.

The rearrangement uses TRBV15 and TRBJ1-2; D is unresolved. Germline CDR1 and CDR2: LNHNV and YYDKDF (reference sequence). Between the trimmed V and J ends, which lost 2 bases and 2 bases, there was a span of 6 bases. This CDR3 region has 13 residues. The CDR3 region is CATSRPGNYGYTF. In DNA, the CDR3 is TGTGCCACCAGCAGACCGGGGAACTATGGCTACACCTTC.

Ten or more counts support this clone. The V and J genes are TRBV29-1 and TRBJ2-1; TRBD2 matches at 7 bases. Germline V CDR1 and CDR2: SQVTM, ANQGSEA. J gave up 4 bases and V 6 bases, and 12 bases lay outside the gene matches. The CDR3 loop spans 15 amino acids. CDR3 coding DNA: TGCAGCGTGGGGGAGGGAGCGGGGCTGTACAATGAGCAGTTCTTC. This sequence encodes CSVGEGAGLYNEQFF.

This clone was seen a handful of times. This sequence joins TRBV6-5 and TRBJ2-2; D ambiguous. V dropped 6 bases and J dropped 0 bases, with 5 bases sitting between them. CDR3 length: 13 amino acids. Germline CDR1 and CDR2: MNHEY and SVGAGI. CDR3 amino acids: CASSDTNTGELFF. As DNA, the CDR3 is TGTGCCAGCAGCGACACGAACACCGGGGAGCTGTTTTTT.